These 13 T cell receptor beta chains share one sample of origin, sequenced in a study of blood T cells in healthy people across ages. Then a second PCR, running roughly 7 to 11 cycles, was carried out with a sample-barcoded 5' primer and a J-beta primer mix. TCRdb analysed the 5' RACE reads with MiXCR anew, one entry per CDR3 protein. The table has approximately 800,000 distinct CDR3 sequences, around 45% seen once. Material: blood. The receptor source for this set is an elderly man in good health.

The V gene is TRBV20-1, the J gene TRBJ1-2, with a possible D match to TRBD1 (5 bases). CDR1 and CDR2 (germline): DFQATT, SNEGSKA (reference sequence). This CDR3 has 16 residues. The V gene lost 0 bases and the J gene lost 0 bases, with 14 bases spanning the gap. CDR3 protein: CSARDREGLANYGYTF. The CDR3 DNA sequence: TGCAGTGCTAGAGATCGGGAGGGACTAGCTAACTATGGCTACACCTTC.

The chain joins TRBV20-1 to TRBJ1-5; no definite D call. This CDR3 spans 14 amino acids. V was trimmed by 2 bases and J by 2 bases, leaving 10 bases between them. CDR1 DFQATT and CDR2 SNEGSKA come from the germline V gene (reference sequence). The CDR3 DNA reads TGCAGTGCTAGATGGGGATGGGGCAATCAGCCCCAGCATTTT. Translating gives CSARWGWGNQPQHF.

This chain joins TRBV7-2 and TRBJ2-7, with 8 bases lining up with TRBD2. Germline loops: CDR1 SGHTA, CDR2 FQGNSA. The trim removed 5 bases at V and 7 bases at J, leaving 13 bases unmatched. The CDR3 runs to 15 residues. The CDR3: CASSQSYSGGVEQYF. The CDR3 nucleotides read TGTGCCAGCAGCCAATCCTATTCGGGAGGGGTGGAGCAGTACTTC.

The chain employs TRBV20-1 and TRBJ2-1; D possibly uses TRBD1 or TRBD2 (5 bases each). Germline CDR1 and CDR2: DFQATT and SNEGSKA (reference sequence). The V and J ends lost 0 bases and 7 bases respectively, with 19 bases between them. This CDR3 is built from 16 residues. The CDR3 reads CSAREGLGVGGNEQFF. CDR3 DNA sequence: TGCAGTGCTAGAGAGGGGCTGGGGGTCGGCGGGAATGAGCAGTTCTTC.

The V gene is TRBV5-1, the J gene TRBJ2-7; 7 nucleotides match TRBD1. The CDR3 extends over 16 amino acids. Germline CDR1 SGHRS, CDR2 YFSETQ. V gave up 1 base and J gave up 7 bases; unmatched junction bases: 14. CDR3 sequence (DNA): TGCGCCAGCAGCTTGACTGCCGGGCAAGGGGGCAATGAGCAGTACTTC. This encodes CASSLTAGQGGNEQYF.

At least ten counts were recorded for this clonotype. This sequence joins TRBV5-1 and TRBJ2-7, with D tentatively TRBD1 (7 bases). This CDR3 spans 15 amino acids. With 1 base removed from V and 5 bases from J, the gap between germline ends came to 16 bases. Germline V gene data show CDR1 as SGHRS and CDR2 as YFSETQ. CDR3 region: CASSLMSGGLDEQYF. In nucleotides, the CDR3 is TGCGCCAGCAGCTTGATGTCAGGGGGGTTGGACGAGCAGTACTTC.

Notes on this clonotype: A much bigger clone sits one base away, suggesting this may be a read error. The genes are TRBV7-2 and TRBJ2-7; the D is unclear. V lost 7 bases to trimming and J lost 3 bases, with 19 bases between them. Germline V gene lookup returns CDR1 SGHTA and CDR2 FQGNSA. This CDR3 is 15 amino acids long. CDR3 sequence (DNA): TGTGCCAGCAACCCACAATCGGGCTTTGACTACGAGCAGTACTTC. Its protein is CASNPQSGFDYEQYF.

The CDR3 sequence: CASSLHPGLAGANEQFF. The DNA of the CDR3 is TGTGCCAGCAGCCTGCACCCTGGGCTAGCGGGGGCCAATGAGCAGTTCTTC. The J gene is TRBJ2-1, the V gene TRBV14; 10 bases match TRBD2. Trimming cost V 4 bases and J 6 bases; bases outside gene matches: 12. This CDR3 spans 17 amino acids. Per the germline V gene, CDR1 is SGHDN and CDR2 is FVKESK. The full variable domain, completed using reference TRBV14 and TRBJ2-1, is EAGVTQFPSHSVIEKGQTVTLRCDPISGHDNLYWYRRVMGKEIKFLLHFVKESKQDESGMPNNRFLAERTGGTYSTLKVQPAELEDSGVYFCASSLHPGLAGANEQFFGPGTRLTVL.

This rearrangement joins TRBV14 to TRBJ2-3; tentatively, D is TRBD1 (6 bases). CDR1 and CDR2 from the germline V gene are SGHDN and FVKESK. With 0 bases removed from V and 6 bases from J, the gap between germline ends came to 19 bases. This CDR3 is 17 amino acids long. In DNA form, the CDR3 reads TGTGCCAGCAGCCAAGATCGAGGGGTCAGGGGAGCGGATACGCAGTATTTT. It yields the protein CASSQDRGVRGADTQYF. The complete variable domain, with remaining parts taken from reference TRBV14 and TRBJ2-3, reads EAGVTQFPSHSVIEKGQTVTLRCDPISGHDNLYWYRRVMGKEIKFLLHFVKESKQDESGMPNNRFLAERTGGTYSTLKVQPAELEDSGVYFCASSQDRGVRGADTQYFGPGTRLTVL.

The chain employs TRBV4-2 and TRBJ2-7; tentative D call: TRBD2 (5 bases). V was pared by 0 bases and J by 2 bases, with 11 bases between. The CDR3 has 15 amino acids. The germline gives CDR1 LGHNA, CDR2 YNFKEQ. CDR3 coding DNA: TGTGCCAGCAGCCAAGAGGTGGGAGCGACCTACGAGCAGTACTTC. Protein sequence: CASSQEVGATYEQYF.

The chain combines TRBV6-5 with TRBJ2-7; 11 bases map to TRBD2. The CDR3 consists of 18 residues. Trimming removed 0 bases from V and 0 bases from J; junction bases left unmatched: 7. Looked up from germline, CDR1 is MNHEY and CDR2 is SVGAGI. The CDR3 sequence: CASSYSGGGTSGSYEQYF. For the CDR3, the DNA is TGTGCCAGCAGTTACTCAGGCGGCGGGACTAGCGGCTCCTACGAGCAGTACTTC.

The V and J genes are TRBV3-1 and TRBJ1-2; unclear D gene. V gave up 2 bases and J gave up 8 bases, with 6 bases separating them. Germline V lookup: CDR1 LGHDT, CDR2 YNNKEL (reference sequence). This CDR3 spans 11 amino acids. This CDR3 reads CASSQIGGYTF. The CDR3 coding sequence is TGTGCCAGCAGCCAAATCGGGGGCTACACCTTC.

The chain is built from TRBV4-2 and TRBJ2-1; D call uncertain. CDR1 LGHNA and CDR2 YNFKEQ come from the germline V gene. The CDR3 loop spans 14 amino acids. V gave up 1 base and J gave up 7 bases, with 11 bases separating them. CDR3 protein: CASSQGQSRNEQFF. In DNA form, the CDR3 reads TGTGCCAGCAGCCAAGGTCAGAGTCGTAATGAGCAGTTCTTC.